Following are 16 T cell receptor beta chains from one sample sequenced in a study of immune characterization of retroperitoneal liposarcoma. TCRdb re-analysed the PCR reads in MiXCR, keeping a single row per CDR3 protein. The sample contains around 10,000 distinct CDR3 sequences, around a quarter of which appear only once. Input material: tumor tissue. The receptors here all came from a female donor with retroperitoneal liposarcoma.

For this clonotype: One junction end disagrees with the germline gene, perhaps due to a read error. CDR3 loop: CASTLGASAYNEQYF. The CDR3 region has the DNA TGTGCCAGCACCTTAGGGGCTAGCGCCTACAATGAGCAGTACTTC. The chain combines TRBV7-6 with TRBJ2-7, with a possible D match to TRBD2 (6 bases). CDR3 length: 15 residues. Germline V lookup: CDR1 SGHVS, CDR2 FNYEAQ.

This clonotype has more than one count but fewer than ten. The chain joins TRBV6-1 to TRBJ1-3, with D possibly matching TRBD1 (5 bases). Trimming took 4 bases from V and 0 from J, leaving 10 bases between them. The germline CDR1 and CDR2 sequences are MNHNS and SASEGT. The CDR3 loop spans 15 amino acids. CDR3 sequence: CASSGGRRSGNTIYF. The CDR3 region has the DNA TGTGCCAGCAGTGGGGGACGGCGCTCTGGAAACACCATATATTTT.

This clonotype ranks as medium-sized. Written as DNA, the CDR3 is TGTGCCAGCAGCTTTAGCGGGAGCACCTACGAGCAGTACTTC. Encoded protein: CASSFSGSTYEQYF. The chain combines TRBV7-2 with TRBJ2-1, with 9 nucleotides matching TRBD2. The J call may be faulty, since TRBJ2-7 better matches the DNA end. The germline V gene encodes CDR1 SGHTA and CDR2 FQGNSA. This CDR3 has 14 residues.

This chain joins TRBV12-5 and TRBJ2-2, with TRBD2 matching 10 bases. J gave up 1 base and V 4 bases, and 9 bases lay outside the gene matches. The CDR3 consists of 18 residues. CDR1 and CDR2 from the germline V gene are LGHNT and FRNRAP. For the CDR3, the DNA is TGTGCTAGTGGTTCCCCCCCACTAGCGGGGATGAACACCGGGGAGCTGTTTTTT. Translating gives CASGSPPLAGMNTGELFF.

This clonotype is categorized as medium-sized. The V call is TRBV6-1, the J call TRBJ2-3, with TRBD2 identical over 10 bases. The CDR3 is 15 residues long. The germline V gene encodes CDR1 MNHNS and CDR2 SASEGT. Trimming removed 4 bases from V and 1 base from J; junction bases left unmatched: 2. CDR3 amino acids: CASSGLAGGTDTQYF. CDR3 sequence (DNA): TGTGCCAGCAGTGGGCTAGCGGGAGGCACAGATACGCAGTATTTT.

A note on this clonotype: Just one base apart from a much larger clone, this may be a read error. The J gene is TRBJ2-3, the V gene TRBV12-3 or TRBV12-4; a weak D match, TRBD1 (5 bases). CDR3 length: 15 residues. The V end lost 3 bases, the J end lost 3 bases, and 13 bases lay between the germline ends. The CDR3 protein is CASSFRERSTDTQYF. Written as DNA, the CDR3 is TGTGCCAGCAGTTTCAGGGAAAGGAGTACAGATACGCAGTATTTT.

This clonotype is judged medium-sized. The chain carries TRBV6-1 and TRBJ2-2; 7 bases are shared with TRBD1. CDR3 length: 14 residues. J lost 4 bases, V lost 6 bases, and 5 bases had no gene match. Germline CDR1 reads MNHNS; CDR2 reads SASEGT. The CDR3 loop reads CASSYRGRTGELFF. The CDR3 bases are TGTGCCAGCAGCTACAGGGGTCGCACCGGGGAGCTGTTTTTT.

Sample share makes this clonotype medium-sized (0.01 to 0.1%). The rearrangement joins TRBV6-1 to TRBJ2-1, with 7 positions matching TRBD1. The CDR3 covers 13 residues. Germline lookup yields CDR1 MNHNS and CDR2 SASEGT. After removal of 8 bases from V and 13 bases from J, the junction contained 14 bases not matched to a gene. CDR3 in DNA: TGTGCCAGCGTCTGGACAGGACGAGAGACCCAGTTCTTC. It specifies CASVWTGRETQFF.

This clonotype ranks as medium-sized (0.01 to 0.1%). This chain links TRBV6-1 with TRBJ2-3; TRBD2 matches at 10 bases. The CDR3 has 14 residues. The germline V gene encodes CDR1 MNHNS and CDR2 SASEGT. With V trimmed by 9 bases and J by 2 bases, 5 bases remained unmatched. CDR3 sequence: CASLSGGLTDTQYF. In DNA, the CDR3 is TGTGCCAGTCTTAGCGGGGGGCTCACAGATACGCAGTATTTT.

Only one count was recorded for this clonotype. Compared with germline, one end of the junction differs, possibly owing to a read error. The V call is TRBV7-2, the J call TRBJ2-1; 9 bases are a match to TRBD1. CDR1 and CDR2 from the germline V gene are SGHTA and FQGNSA. This CDR3 region has 15 residues. Here the CDR3 DNA reads TGTGTCAGCAGCGCCGACAGGGGGGCCTACAATGAGCAGTTCTTC. Translated, it gives CVSSADRGAYNEQFF.

V gene TRBV6-1 combines with J gene TRBJ2-1, with D possibly being TRBD1 (5 bases). With the DNA end fitting TRBJ2-7 better, the J assignment may be wrong. The V gene's germline CDR1 is MNHNS and CDR2 SASEGT. The CDR3 has 12 amino acids. DNA of the CDR3: TGTGCCAGCAGTGAAGTAGGGGACGAGCAGTACTTC. It specifies CASSEVGDEQYF.

In its sample, this clonotype was seen a few times. The chain couples TRBV6-1 to TRBJ2-1; no clear D gene. The V gene lost 5 bases and the J gene lost 10 bases, with 15 bases spanning the gap. The CDR3 has 13 residues. The V gene's germline CDR1 is MNHNS and CDR2 SASEGT. CDR3 sequence (DNA): TGTGCCAGCAGTCCTCCGATGCAGCTCGAGCAGTTCTTC. Its translation is CASSPPMQLEQFF.

The table lists this clonotype with many counts. The CDR3 DNA is TGTGCCAGCAGTGACTCAACCGGGACTCCCCCCAATGAGCAGTTCTTC. It translates to CASSDSTGTPPNEQFF. The rearrangement links TRBV6-4 to TRBJ2-1; the D gene is possibly TRBD2 (6 bases). Germline V CDR1 and CDR2: MRHNA, SNTAGT. V was trimmed by 0 bases and J by 6 bases, leaving 15 bases between them. The CDR3 is 16 residues long.

This clonotype qualifies as medium-sized. V and J are TRBV7-9 and TRBJ2-2; D gene unclear. Trimming shortened V by 2 bases and J by 3 bases, and 7 bases separated the two germline ends. Germline V CDR1 and CDR2: SEHNR, FQNEAQ (reference sequence). The CDR3 covers 14 residues. The CDR3 sequence: CASSLTLDTGELFF. The CDR3 nucleotides read TGTGCCAGCAGCTTAACTTTGGACACCGGGGAGCTGTTTTTT.

The gene calls are TRBV12-5 and TRBJ2-1; D remains unclear. Germline lookup yields CDR1 LGHNT and CDR2 FRNRAP. There are 16 residues in the CDR3. Between the trimmed V and J ends, which lost 0 bases and 4 bases, there was a span of 13 bases. The CDR3 is CASGLVVSNRYNEQFF. CDR3 DNA sequence: TGTGCTAGTGGTTTGGTAGTGTCAAACAGATACAATGAGCAGTTCTTC.

By share, this clonotype ranks as medium-sized. The chain uses TRBV6-1 and TRBJ2-1; D not resolved. With the DNA end fitting TRBJ2-7 better, the J assignment may be wrong. Germline CDR1 MNHNS, CDR2 SASEGT. The CDR3 has 12 amino acids. The CDR3 is CASSEVSYEQYF. Here the CDR3 DNA reads TGTGCCAGCAGTGAAGTGTCCTACGAGCAGTACTTC.